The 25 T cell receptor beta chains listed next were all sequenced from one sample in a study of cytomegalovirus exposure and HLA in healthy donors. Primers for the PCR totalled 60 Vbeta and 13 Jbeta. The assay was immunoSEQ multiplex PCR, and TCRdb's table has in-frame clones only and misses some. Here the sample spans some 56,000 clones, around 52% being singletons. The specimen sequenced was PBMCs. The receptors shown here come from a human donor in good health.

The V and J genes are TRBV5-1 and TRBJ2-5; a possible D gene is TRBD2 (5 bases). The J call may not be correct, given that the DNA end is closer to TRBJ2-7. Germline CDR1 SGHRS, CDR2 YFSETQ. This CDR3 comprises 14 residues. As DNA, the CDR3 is TGCGCCAGCAGCTTGGTGGCGGGTTCCTACGAGCAGTACTTC. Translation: CASSLVAGSYEQYF.

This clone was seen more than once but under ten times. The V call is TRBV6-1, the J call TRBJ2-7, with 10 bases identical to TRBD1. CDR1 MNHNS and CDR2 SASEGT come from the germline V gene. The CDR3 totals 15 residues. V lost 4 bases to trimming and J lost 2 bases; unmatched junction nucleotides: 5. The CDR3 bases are TGTGCCAGCAGTGCCCGGACAGGGGGTCCCTACGAGCAGTACTTC. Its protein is CASSARTGGPYEQYF.

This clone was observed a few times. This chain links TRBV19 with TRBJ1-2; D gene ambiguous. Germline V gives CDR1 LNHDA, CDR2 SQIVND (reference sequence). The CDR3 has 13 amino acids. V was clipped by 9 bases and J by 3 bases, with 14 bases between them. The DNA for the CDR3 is TGTGCCAGCCATAGAGTAGAACACTATGGCTACACCTTC. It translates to CASHRVEHYGYTF.

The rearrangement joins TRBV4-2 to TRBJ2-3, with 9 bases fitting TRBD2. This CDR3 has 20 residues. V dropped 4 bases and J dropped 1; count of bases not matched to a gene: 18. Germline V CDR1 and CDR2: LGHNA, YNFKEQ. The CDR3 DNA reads TGTGCCAGCAGCCTCGACACCGGGACTAGCTACGTCGCCGGCACAGATACGCAGTATTTT. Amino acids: CASSLDTGTSYVAGTDTQYF.

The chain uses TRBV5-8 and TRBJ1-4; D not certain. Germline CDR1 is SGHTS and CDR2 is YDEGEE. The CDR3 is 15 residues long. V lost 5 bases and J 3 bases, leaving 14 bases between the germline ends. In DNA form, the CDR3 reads TGTGCCAGCAGGCTTACTGGTCAGGCTAATGAAAAACTGTTTTTT. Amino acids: CASRLTGQANEKLFF. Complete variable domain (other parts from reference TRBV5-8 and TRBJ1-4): EAGVTQSPTHLIKTRGQQATLRCSPISGHTSVYWYQQALGLGLQFLLWYDEGEERNRGNFPPRFSGRQFPNYSSELNVNALELEDSALYLCASRLTGQANEKLFFGSGTQLSVL.

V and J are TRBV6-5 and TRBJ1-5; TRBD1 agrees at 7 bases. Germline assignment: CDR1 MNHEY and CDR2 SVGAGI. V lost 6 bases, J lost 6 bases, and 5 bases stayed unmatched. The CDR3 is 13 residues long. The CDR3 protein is CASRGTVFQPQHF. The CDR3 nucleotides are TGTGCCAGCAGGGGGACAGTTTTTCAGCCCCAGCATTTT.

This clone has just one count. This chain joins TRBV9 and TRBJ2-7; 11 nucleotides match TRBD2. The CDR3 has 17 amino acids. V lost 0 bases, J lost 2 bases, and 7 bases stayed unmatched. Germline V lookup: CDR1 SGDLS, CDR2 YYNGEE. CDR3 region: CASSVGASGGLTYEQYF. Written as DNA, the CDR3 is TGTGCCAGCAGCGTAGGCGCTAGCGGGGGGCTTACCTACGAGCAGTACTTC.

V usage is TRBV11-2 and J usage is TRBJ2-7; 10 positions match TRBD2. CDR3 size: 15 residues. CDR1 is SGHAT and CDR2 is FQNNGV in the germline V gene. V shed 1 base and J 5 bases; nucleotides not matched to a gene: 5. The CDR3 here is CASSLVPSGGDEQYF. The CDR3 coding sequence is TGTGCCAGCAGCTTAGTCCCCAGCGGGGGGGACGAGCAGTACTTC.

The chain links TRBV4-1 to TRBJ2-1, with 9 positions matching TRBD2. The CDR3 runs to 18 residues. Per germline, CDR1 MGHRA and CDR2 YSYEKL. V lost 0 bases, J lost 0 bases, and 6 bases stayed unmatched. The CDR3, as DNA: TGCGCCAGCAGCCAAGAGGGACTAGCAGGGAGCTCCTACAATGAGCAGTTCTTC. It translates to CASSQEGLAGSSYNEQFF.

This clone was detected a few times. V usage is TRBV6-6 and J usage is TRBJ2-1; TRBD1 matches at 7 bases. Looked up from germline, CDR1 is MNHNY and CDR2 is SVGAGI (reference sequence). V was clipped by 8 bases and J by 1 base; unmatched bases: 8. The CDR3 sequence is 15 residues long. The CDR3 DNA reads TGTGCCAGCCTGGAGGACAGGCCTTCCTACAATGAGCAGTTCTTC. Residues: CASLEDRPSYNEQFF.

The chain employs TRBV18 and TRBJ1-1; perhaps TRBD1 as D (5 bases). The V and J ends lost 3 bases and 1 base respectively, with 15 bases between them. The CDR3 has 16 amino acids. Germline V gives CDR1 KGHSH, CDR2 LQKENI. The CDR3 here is CASSPNPTVQNTEAFF. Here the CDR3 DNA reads TGTGCCAGCTCACCCAATCCGACAGTCCAGAACACTGAAGCTTTCTTT.

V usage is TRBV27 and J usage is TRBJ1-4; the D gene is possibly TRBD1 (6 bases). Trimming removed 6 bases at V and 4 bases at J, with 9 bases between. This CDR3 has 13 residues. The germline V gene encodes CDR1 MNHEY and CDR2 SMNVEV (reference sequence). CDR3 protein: CASRGQNNEKLFF. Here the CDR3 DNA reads TGTGCCAGCAGAGGACAGAATAATGAAAAACTGTTTTTT.

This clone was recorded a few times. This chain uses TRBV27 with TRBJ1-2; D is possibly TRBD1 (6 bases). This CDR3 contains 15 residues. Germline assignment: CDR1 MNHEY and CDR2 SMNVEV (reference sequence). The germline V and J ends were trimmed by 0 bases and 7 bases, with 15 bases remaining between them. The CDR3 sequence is CASSLSLGGLVGYTF. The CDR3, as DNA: TGTGCCAGCAGTTTATCGCTCGGGGGGCTTGTTGGCTACACCTTC.

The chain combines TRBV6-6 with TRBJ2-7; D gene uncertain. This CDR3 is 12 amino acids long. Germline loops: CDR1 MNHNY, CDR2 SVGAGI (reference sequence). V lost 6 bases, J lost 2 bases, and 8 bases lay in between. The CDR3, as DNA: TGTGCCAGCAGCCCCGTCCCCTACGAGCAGTACTTC. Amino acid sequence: CASSPVPYEQYF.

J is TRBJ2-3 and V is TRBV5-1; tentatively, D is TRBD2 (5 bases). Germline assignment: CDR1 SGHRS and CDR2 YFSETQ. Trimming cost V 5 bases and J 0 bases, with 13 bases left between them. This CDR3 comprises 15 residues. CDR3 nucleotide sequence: TGCGCCAGCAGTTCATTAGGAGGTAGCACAGATACGCAGTATTTT. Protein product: CASSSLGGSTDTQYF.

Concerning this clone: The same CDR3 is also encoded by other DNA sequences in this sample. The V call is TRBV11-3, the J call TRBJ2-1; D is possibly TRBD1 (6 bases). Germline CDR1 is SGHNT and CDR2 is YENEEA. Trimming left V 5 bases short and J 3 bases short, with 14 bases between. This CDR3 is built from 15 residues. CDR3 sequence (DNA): TGTGCCAGCAGCCTTTTAGGGGGTGACTACAATGAGCAGTTCTTC. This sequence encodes CASSLLGGDYNEQFF.

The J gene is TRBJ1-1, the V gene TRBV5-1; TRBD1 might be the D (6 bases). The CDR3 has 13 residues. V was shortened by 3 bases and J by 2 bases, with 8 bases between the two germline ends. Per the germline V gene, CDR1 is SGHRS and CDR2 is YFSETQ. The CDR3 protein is CASSSGTNTEAFF. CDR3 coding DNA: TGCGCCAGCAGCTCCGGGACAAACACTGAAGCTTTCTTT.

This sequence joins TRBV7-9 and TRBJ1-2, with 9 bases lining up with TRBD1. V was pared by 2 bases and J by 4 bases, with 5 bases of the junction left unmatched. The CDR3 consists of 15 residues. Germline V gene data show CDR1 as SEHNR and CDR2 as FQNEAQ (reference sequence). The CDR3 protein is CASSLTGGAGYGYTF. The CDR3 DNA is TGTGCCAGCAGCTTAACAGGGGGCGCAGGCTATGGCTACACCTTC.

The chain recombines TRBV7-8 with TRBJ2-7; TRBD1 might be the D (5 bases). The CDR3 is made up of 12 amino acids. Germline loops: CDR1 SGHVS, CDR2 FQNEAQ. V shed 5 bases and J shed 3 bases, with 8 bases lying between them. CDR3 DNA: TGTGCCAGCAGCCAAGGACACTACGAGCAGTACTTC. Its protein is CASSQGHYEQYF.

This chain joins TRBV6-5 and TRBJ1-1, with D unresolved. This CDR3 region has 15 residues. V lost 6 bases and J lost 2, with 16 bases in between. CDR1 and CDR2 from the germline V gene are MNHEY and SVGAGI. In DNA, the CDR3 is TGTGCCAGCAGGGAGAGGGCACAGACTAACACTGAAGCTTTCTTT. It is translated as CASRERAQTNTEAFF.

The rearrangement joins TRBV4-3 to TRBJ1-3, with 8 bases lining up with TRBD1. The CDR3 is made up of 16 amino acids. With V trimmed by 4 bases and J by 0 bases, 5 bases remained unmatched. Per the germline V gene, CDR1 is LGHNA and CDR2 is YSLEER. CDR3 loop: CASSPGTGISGNTIYF. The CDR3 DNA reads TGCGCCAGCAGCCCCGGGACAGGTATCTCTGGAAACACCATATATTTT.

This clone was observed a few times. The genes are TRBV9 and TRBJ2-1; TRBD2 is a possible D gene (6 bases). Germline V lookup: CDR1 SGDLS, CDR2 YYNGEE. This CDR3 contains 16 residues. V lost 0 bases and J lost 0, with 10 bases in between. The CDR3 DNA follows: TGTGCCAGCAGCGTAGCTGGGACTCGCTCCTACAATGAGCAGTTCTTC. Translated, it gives CASSVAGTRSYNEQFF.

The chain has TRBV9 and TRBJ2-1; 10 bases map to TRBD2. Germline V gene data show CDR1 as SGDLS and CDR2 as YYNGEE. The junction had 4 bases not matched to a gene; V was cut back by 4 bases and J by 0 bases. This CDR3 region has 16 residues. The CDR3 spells CASSLASGSSYNEQFF. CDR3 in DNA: TGTGCCAGCAGCCTCGCTAGCGGGAGCTCCTACAATGAGCAGTTCTTC. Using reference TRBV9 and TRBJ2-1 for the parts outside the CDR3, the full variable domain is DSGVTQTPKHLITATGQRVTLRCSPRSGDLSVYWYQQSLDQGLQFLIQYYNGEERAKGNILERFSAQQFPDLHSELNLSSLELGDSALYFCASSLASGSSYNEQFFGPGTRLTVL.

This chain's CDR3 is CSVRRRSYEQYF. In DNA, the CDR3 is TGCAGCGTTCGGAGACGCTCCTACGAGCAGTACTTC. The chain uses TRBV29-1 and TRBJ2-7; no clear D. Trimming stripped 5 bases from V and 0 bases from J, with 8 bases between. CDR1 and CDR2 (germline): SQVTM, ANQGSEA. The length of the CDR3 is 12 residues.

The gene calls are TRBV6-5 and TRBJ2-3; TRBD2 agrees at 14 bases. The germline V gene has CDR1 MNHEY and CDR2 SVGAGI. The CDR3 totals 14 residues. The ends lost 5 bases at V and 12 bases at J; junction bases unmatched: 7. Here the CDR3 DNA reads TGTGCCAGCAGTCAGACTAGCGGGGGGGTAACACAGTATTTT. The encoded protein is CASSQTSGGVTQYF.